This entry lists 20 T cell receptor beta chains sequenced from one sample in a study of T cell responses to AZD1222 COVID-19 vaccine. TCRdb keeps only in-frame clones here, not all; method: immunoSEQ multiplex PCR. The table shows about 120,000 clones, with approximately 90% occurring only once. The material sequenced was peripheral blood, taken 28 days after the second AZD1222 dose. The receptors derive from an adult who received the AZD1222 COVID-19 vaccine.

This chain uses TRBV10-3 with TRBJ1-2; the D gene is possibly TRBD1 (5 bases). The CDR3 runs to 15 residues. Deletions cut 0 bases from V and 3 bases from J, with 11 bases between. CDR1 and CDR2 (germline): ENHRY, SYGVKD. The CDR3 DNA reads TGTGCCATCAGTGAGTCGGCCAGGGCCCACTATGGCTACACCTTC. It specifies CAISESARAHYGYTF.

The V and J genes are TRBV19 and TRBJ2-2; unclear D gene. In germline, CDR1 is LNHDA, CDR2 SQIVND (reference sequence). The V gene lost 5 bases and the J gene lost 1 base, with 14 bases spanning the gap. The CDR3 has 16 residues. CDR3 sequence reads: CASSLYSPMNTGELFF. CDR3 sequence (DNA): TGTGCCAGTAGTCTATATTCCCCTATGAACACCGGGGAGCTGTTTTTT.

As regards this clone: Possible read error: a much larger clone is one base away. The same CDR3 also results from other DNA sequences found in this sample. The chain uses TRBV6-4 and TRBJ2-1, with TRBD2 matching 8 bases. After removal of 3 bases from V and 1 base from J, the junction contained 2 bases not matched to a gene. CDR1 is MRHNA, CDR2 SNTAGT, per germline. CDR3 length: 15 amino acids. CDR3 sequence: CASSDLAGSYNEQFF. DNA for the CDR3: TGTGCCAGCAGTGATTTAGCGGGATCCTACAATGAGCAGTTCTTC.

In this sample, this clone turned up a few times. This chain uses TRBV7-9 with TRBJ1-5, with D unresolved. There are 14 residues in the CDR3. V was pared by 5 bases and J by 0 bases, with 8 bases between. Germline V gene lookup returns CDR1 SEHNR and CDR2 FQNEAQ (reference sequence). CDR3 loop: CASSGPDSNQPQHF. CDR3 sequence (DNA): TGTGCCAGCAGCGGACCGGATAGCAATCAGCCCCAGCATTTT.

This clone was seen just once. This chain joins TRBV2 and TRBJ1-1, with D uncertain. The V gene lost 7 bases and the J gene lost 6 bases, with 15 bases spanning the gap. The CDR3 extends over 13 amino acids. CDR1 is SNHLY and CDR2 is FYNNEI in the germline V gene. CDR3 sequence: CASTLGESSEAFF. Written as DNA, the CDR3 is TGTGCCAGCACCTTGGGCGAGAGTTCTGAAGCTTTCTTT.

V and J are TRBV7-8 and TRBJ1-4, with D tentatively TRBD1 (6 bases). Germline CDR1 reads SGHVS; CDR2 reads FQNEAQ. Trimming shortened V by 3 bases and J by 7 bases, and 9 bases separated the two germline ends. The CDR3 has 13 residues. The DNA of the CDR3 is TGTGCCAGCAGCTTGCGGACAGCTGAAAAACTGTTTTTT. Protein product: CASSLRTAEKLFF.

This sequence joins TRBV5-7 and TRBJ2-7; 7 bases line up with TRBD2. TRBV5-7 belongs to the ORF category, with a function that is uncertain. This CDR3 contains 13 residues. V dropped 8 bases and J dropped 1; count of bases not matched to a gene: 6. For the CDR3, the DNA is TGTGCCAGTTCAGCGGGGCCTTCCTACGAGCAGTACTTC. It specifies CASSAGPSYEQYF.

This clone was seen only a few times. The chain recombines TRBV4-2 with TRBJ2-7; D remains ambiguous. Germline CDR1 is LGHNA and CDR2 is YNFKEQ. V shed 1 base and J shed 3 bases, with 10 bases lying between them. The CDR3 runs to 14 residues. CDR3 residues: CASSQGSGDYEQYF. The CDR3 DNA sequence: TGTGCCAGCAGCCAAGGATCAGGTGACTACGAGCAGTACTTC.

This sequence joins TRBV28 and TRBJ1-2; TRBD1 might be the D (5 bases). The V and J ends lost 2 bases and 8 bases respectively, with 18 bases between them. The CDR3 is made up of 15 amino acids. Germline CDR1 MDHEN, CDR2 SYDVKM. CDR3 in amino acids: CASSLLFGQGRGYTF. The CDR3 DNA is TGTGCCAGCAGTTTACTCTTCGGGCAGGGTCGGGGCTACACCTTC.

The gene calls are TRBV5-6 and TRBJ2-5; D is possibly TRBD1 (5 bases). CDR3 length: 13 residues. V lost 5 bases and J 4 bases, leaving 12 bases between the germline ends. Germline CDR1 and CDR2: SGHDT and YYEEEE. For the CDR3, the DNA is TGTGCCAGCAGATACACAGGCGCAGAGACCCAGTACTTC. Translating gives CASRYTGAETQYF.

The CDR3 nucleotides are TGCGCCAGCAGCGCCTCGGACGGGAACACTGAAGCTTTCTTT. Translating it yields CASSASDGNTEAFF. V is TRBV5-1 and J is TRBJ1-1; D is undetermined. Germline CDR1 SGHRS, CDR2 YFSETQ. V lost 4 bases, J lost 1 base, and 11 bases lay in between. This CDR3 has 14 residues.

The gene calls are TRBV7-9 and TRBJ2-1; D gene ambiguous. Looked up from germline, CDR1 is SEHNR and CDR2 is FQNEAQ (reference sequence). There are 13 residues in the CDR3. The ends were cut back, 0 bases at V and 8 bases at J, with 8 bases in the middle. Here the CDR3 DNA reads TGTGCCAGCAGCTTAGCCCGTAGGGATGAGCAGTTCTTC. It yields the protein CASSLARRDEQFF.

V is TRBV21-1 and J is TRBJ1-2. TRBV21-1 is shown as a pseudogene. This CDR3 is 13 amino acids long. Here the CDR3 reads CASSRVDNYGYTF. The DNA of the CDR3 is TGTGCCAGCAGCAGGGTAGATAACTATGGCTACACCTTC.

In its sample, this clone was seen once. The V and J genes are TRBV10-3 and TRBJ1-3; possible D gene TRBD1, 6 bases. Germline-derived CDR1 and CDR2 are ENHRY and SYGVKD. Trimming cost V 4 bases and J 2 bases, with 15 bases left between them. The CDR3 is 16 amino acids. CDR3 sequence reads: CAISGRQQGTGNTIYF. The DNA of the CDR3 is TGTGCCATCAGTGGTAGGCAACAGGGCACTGGAAACACCATATATTTT.

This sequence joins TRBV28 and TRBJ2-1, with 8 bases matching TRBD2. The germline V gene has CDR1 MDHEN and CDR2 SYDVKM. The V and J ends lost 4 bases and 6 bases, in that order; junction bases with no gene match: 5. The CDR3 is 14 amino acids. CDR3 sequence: CASSSSGSINEQFF. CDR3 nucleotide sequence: TGTGCCAGCAGTTCCAGCGGGAGTATCAATGAGCAGTTCTTC. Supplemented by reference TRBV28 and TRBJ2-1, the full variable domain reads DVKVTQSSRYLVKRTGEKVFLECVQDMDHENMFWYRQDPGLGLRLIYFSYDVKMKEKGDIPEGYSVSREKKERFSLILESASTNQTSMYLCASSSSGSINEQFFGPGTRLTVL.

In DNA form, the CDR3 reads TGTGCCAGCAGCCAAGGACAGGGGAATCCCGGGGAGCTGTTTTTT. This sequence encodes CASSQGQGNPGELFF. The chain carries TRBV3-1 (or the pseudogene TRBV3-2) and TRBJ2-2; 8 bases map to TRBD1. The junction had 4 bases not matched to a gene; V was cut back by 1 base and J by 6 bases. Germline V CDR1 and CDR2: LGHDT, YNNKEL (reference sequence). The CDR3 sequence is 15 residues long.

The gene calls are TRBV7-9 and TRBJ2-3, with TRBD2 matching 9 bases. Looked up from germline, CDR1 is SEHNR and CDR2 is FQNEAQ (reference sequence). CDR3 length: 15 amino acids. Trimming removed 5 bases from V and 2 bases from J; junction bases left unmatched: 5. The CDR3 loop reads CASSRSGSVTDTQYF. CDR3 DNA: TGTGCCAGCAGCCGTAGCGGGAGCGTCACAGATACGCAGTATTTT.

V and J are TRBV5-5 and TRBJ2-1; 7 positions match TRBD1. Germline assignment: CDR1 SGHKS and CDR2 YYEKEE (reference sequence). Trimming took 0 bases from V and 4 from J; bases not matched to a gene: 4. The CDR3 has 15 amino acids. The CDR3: CASSLVGQDYNEQFF. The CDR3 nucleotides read TGTGCCAGCAGCTTGGTAGGACAGGATTACAATGAGCAGTTCTTC.

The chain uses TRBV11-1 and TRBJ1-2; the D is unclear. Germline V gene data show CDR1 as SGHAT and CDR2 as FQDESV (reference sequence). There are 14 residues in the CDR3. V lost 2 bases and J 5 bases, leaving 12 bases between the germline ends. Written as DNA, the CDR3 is TGTGCCAGCAGCTTATCCCCCACCCCGTATGGCTACACCTTC. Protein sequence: CASSLSPTPYGYTF.

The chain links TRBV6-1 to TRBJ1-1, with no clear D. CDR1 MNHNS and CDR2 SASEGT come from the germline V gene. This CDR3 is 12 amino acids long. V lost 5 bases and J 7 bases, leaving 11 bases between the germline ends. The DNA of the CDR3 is TGTGCCAGCAGTTTGTTGTCCTATGAAGCTTTCTTT. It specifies CASSLLSYEAFF.